One and the same sample provided the 19 T cell receptor beta chains below, sequenced in a study of T cells in Graves' hyperthyroidism and ophthalmopathy. RNA transcripts were the template for amplifying TCR beta CDR3 regions. Initially, a first-round RT-PCR of the TCR CDR3 employed the HTBI primer set. TCRdb re-analysed the multiplex PCR reads in MiXCR, keeping a single row per CDR3 protein. The sample includes 350,000 or so distinct CDR3 sequences, 15% to 20% seen only once; the top ten take about a sixth. The source material was blood. Source of these receptors: a woman between 35 and 50 years old with Graves' ophthalmopathy.

Regarding this clonotype: A much larger clone is a single base away; this may be a read error. The CDR3 loop reads CSARGEGLAGLKSPYEQYF. For the CDR3, the DNA is TGCAGTGCTAGAGGGGAGGGACTAGCGGGACTAAAATCCCCCTACGAGCAGTACTTC. The J gene is TRBJ2-7, the V gene TRBV20-1, with TRBD2 matching over 13 bases. The length of the CDR3 is 19 residues. V lost 1 base and J lost 2; bases outside the gene matches: 14. Germline-derived CDR1 and CDR2 are DFQATT and SNEGSKA (reference sequence).

This clonotype was found many times. The chain is built from TRBV11-2 and TRBJ2-7; D is perhaps TRBD1 or TRBD2 (5 bases each). Germline CDR1 SGHAT, CDR2 FQNNGV. There are 15 residues in the CDR3. V lost 5 bases and J lost 2, with 16 bases in between. The CDR3 here is CASSPRDAGAYEQYF. The DNA for the CDR3 is TGTGCCAGCAGCCCCCGGGACGCCGGCGCCTACGAGCAGTACTTC.

This clonotype appeared many times. The chain is built from TRBV15 and TRBJ1-5, with D possibly matching TRBD1 (6 bases). The V gene's germline CDR1 is LNHNV and CDR2 YYDKDF (reference sequence). The CDR3 sequence is 17 residues long. V lost 0 bases and J 6 bases, leaving 18 bases between the germline ends. The CDR3 reads CATSRDPTGLIGQPQHF. For the CDR3, the DNA is TGTGCCACCAGCAGAGATCCTACAGGGCTTATCGGTCAGCCCCAGCATTTT.

This clonotype was recorded many times. The rearrangement uses TRBV3-1 and TRBJ2-5, with D maybe TRBD1 (6 bases). CDR3 length: 17 residues. V shed 2 bases and J shed 2 bases, with 18 bases lying between them. Germline CDR1 and CDR2: LGHDT and YNNKEL (reference sequence). The CDR3 loop reads CASSQSVLRDIQETQYF. CDR3 nucleotide sequence: TGTGCCAGCAGCCAATCCGTCTTAAGGGACATACAAGAGACCCAGTACTTC.

This clonotype was counted a few times. The chain is built from TRBV28 and TRBJ1-5; 10 nucleotides line up with TRBD1. The CDR3 covers 17 residues. J was trimmed by 6 bases and V by 5 bases; bases with no gene match: 13. Looked up from germline, CDR1 is MDHEN and CDR2 is SYDVKM. This CDR3 is CASSPHSWDRGFQPQHF. CDR3 sequence (DNA): TGTGCCAGCAGTCCCCACAGTTGGGACAGGGGATTTCAGCCCCAGCATTTT.

This rearrangement joins TRBV6-2 or TRBV6-3 to TRBJ2-5; 8 nucleotides align to TRBD2. Germline V CDR1 and CDR2: MNHEY, SVGEGT. The CDR3 loop spans 16 amino acids. With V trimmed by 2 bases and J by 5 bases, 10 bases remained unmatched. For the CDR3, the DNA is TGTGCCAGCAGTTACGAAGGGACTAGGGGCCCTGAGACCCAGTACTTC. This gives the protein CASSYEGTRGPETQYF.

Note on this clonotype: Relative to the germline gene, one junction end is altered; a read error may explain this. The V and J genes are TRBV7-2 and TRBJ2-4, with D tentatively TRBD2 (5 bases). Germline CDR1 is SGHTA and CDR2 is FQGNSA. The CDR3 is 15 amino acids. The CDR3 nucleotides are TGTGCCAGCAGCTTAGAGGGTCTAGCCGAAAACATTCAGTACTTC. As protein: CASSLEGLAENIQYF.

Points on this clonotype: A junction boundary mismatches the germline segment, possibly from a read error. The chain joins TRBV7-2 to TRBJ2-7; 13 bases fit TRBD2. CDR1 and CDR2 (germline): SGHTA, FQGNSA. The CDR3 loop spans 15 amino acids. The CDR3 sequence is CVSGLAGVLPGEQYF. CDR3 sequence (DNA): TGTGTCAGCGGACTAGCGGGAGTACTGCCGGGCGAGCAGTACTTC. The whole variable domain, remainder taken from reference TRBV7-2 and TRBJ2-7, is GAGVSQSPSNKVTEKGKDVELRCDPISGHTALYWYRQSLGQGLEFLIYFQGNSAPDKSGLPSDRFSAERTGGSVSTLTIQRTQQEDSAVYLCVSGLAGVLPGEQYFGPGTRLTVT.

The chain recombines TRBV5-5 with TRBJ1-1, with TRBD1 as a possible D gene (5 bases). Trimming took 7 bases from V and 3 from J, leaving 16 bases between them. The germline gives CDR1 SGHKS, CDR2 YYEKEE (reference sequence). The CDR3 runs to 14 residues. CDR3 in DNA: TGTGCCAGCTGGGCCGGGACTAGGCACACTGAAGCTTTCTTT. Protein product: CASWAGTRHTEAFF. The entire variable domain, with the rest obtained from reference TRBV5-5 and TRBJ1-1, is as follows: DAGVTQSPTHLIKTRGQQVTLRCSPISGHKSVSWYQQVLGQGPQFIFQYYEKEERGRGNFPDRFSARQFPNYSSELNVNALLLGDSALYLCASWAGTRHTEAFFGQGTRLTVV.

This clonotype was recorded many times. The V and J genes are TRBV29-1 and TRBJ1-1, with unresolved D. Germline-derived CDR1 and CDR2 are SQVTM and ANQGSEA. V shed 1 base and J shed 3 bases, with 3 bases lying between them. The CDR3 has 11 residues. The CDR3 nucleotides are TGCAGCGTTGAAGTCGACACTGAAGCTTTCTTT. Translated: CSVEVDTEAFF.

The chain couples TRBV12-3 or TRBV12-4 to TRBJ2-2; 8 bases fit TRBD2. The CDR3 length is 15 residues. V dropped 6 bases and J dropped 3; count of bases not matched to a gene: 6. The CDR3 region has the DNA TGTGCCAGCAGCTCAGCTAGCGGGTACACCGGGGAGCTGTTTTTT. As protein: CASSSASGYTGELFF.

This clonotype appeared many times. The gene calls are TRBV11-2 and TRBJ2-7; D is perhaps TRBD1 (6 bases). Germline CDR1 SGHAT, CDR2 FQNNGV. CDR3 length equals 16 residues. V dropped 5 bases and J dropped 3 bases, with 20 bases sitting between them. The CDR3 here is CASSTIRGRGYYEQYF. The CDR3 DNA follows: TGTGCCAGCAGCACAATTCGTGGCAGGGGCTACTACGAGCAGTACTTC.

This sequence joins TRBV20-1 and TRBJ2-7; D possibly uses TRBD1 or TRBD2 (6 bases each). V dropped 1 base and J dropped 0 bases, with 25 bases sitting between them. This CDR3 comprises 19 residues. The V gene's germline CDR1 is DFQATT and CDR2 SNEGSKA (reference sequence). The CDR3 is CSARGGGAGEGTVSYEQYF. In DNA form, the CDR3 reads TGCAGTGCTAGAGGAGGCGGGGCAGGGGAAGGTACGGTCTCCTACGAGCAGTACTTC.

The chain is built from TRBV12-3 or TRBV12-4 and TRBJ2-7, with unresolved D. The CDR3 runs to 14 residues. Trimming stripped 5 bases from V and 0 bases from J, with 11 bases between. CDR3: CASSPSRSSYEQYF. As DNA, the CDR3 is TGTGCCAGCAGTCCCTCCAGGAGCTCCTACGAGCAGTACTTC.

This clonotype was found many times. The J gene is TRBJ1-2, the V gene TRBV12-3 or TRBV12-4; TRBD1 might be the D (5 bases). The CDR3 spans 18 residues. The ends were cut back, 2 bases at V and 6 bases at J, with 25 bases in the middle. The CDR3 DNA is TGTGCCAGCAGTTTAAACTTGGGGGGAGGGCCGCCACAGGATGGCTACACCTTC. Translation: CASSLNLGGGPPQDGYTF.

The chain employs TRBV12-3 or TRBV12-4 and TRBJ1-1; the D gene is possibly TRBD1 (5 bases). This CDR3 is 13 amino acids long. Trimming removed 7 bases at V and 7 bases at J, with 16 bases between. CDR3 sequence: CASIWTARGEAFF. The CDR3 bases are TGTGCCAGCATCTGGACCGCTAGGGGTGAAGCTTTCTTT.

This clonotype was observed at least ten times. The V call is TRBV20-1, the J call TRBJ2-7; maybe TRBD2 (5 bases). CDR3 length equals 15 residues. The V gene's germline CDR1 is DFQATT and CDR2 SNEGSKA (reference sequence). Trimming removed 3 bases at V and 3 bases at J, with 18 bases between. The CDR3 loop reads CSASNETGWGYEQYF. In DNA form, the CDR3 reads TGCAGTGCTAGTAATGAAACGGGATGGGGCTACGAGCAGTACTTC.

This clonotype was seen repeatedly, ten times or more. The chain uses TRBV5-5 and TRBJ2-1, with 9 bases identical to TRBD1. V was pared by 4 bases and J by 2 bases, with 4 bases of the junction left unmatched. The CDR3 sequence is 15 residues long. Per the germline V gene, CDR1 is SGHKS and CDR2 is YYEKEE (reference sequence). The CDR3 sequence: CASSLDRGTYNEQFF. In DNA, the CDR3 is TGTGCCAGCAGCCTGGACAGGGGCACCTACAATGAGCAGTTCTTC.

This chain uses TRBV12-3 or TRBV12-4 with TRBJ1-2; D is unresolved. V was shortened by 1 base and J by 7 bases, with 10 bases between the two germline ends. This CDR3 has 13 residues. This chain's CDR3 is CASSLGSISGYTF. The CDR3 bases are TGTGCCAGCAGTTTAGGTTCTATTAGTGGCTACACCTTC.